Each of the 20 T cell receptor beta chains below was sequenced from the same sample in a study of blood T cell repertoires in COVID-19. Measured with immunoSEQ multiplex PCR; TCRdb has only the in-frame clones, and not every one. The data contain about 290,000 clones, roughly 80% of them singletons. Sequenced: peripheral blood. Receptors originate from a woman between 45 and 65 years old with active or convalescent COVID-19.

The rearrangement joins TRBV19 to TRBJ2-5, with TRBD2 identical over 7 bases. The V gene's germline CDR1 is LNHDA and CDR2 SQIVND (reference sequence). The CDR3 extends over 15 amino acids. V lost 4 bases, J lost 4 bases, and 9 bases stayed unmatched. This chain's CDR3 is CASSKGLVGRETQYF. CDR3 coding DNA: TGTGCCAGTAGTAAAGGACTAGTGGGGCGAGAGACCCAGTACTTC.

V gene TRBV6-6 combines with J gene TRBJ1-1; 7 positions match TRBD1. CDR1 and CDR2 from the germline V gene are MNHNY and SVGAGI (reference sequence). V trimming: 6 bases; J trimming: 2 bases; junction bases outside the gene matches: 9. CDR3 length equals 15 residues. The CDR3 DNA reads as TGTGCCAGCAGACGGGACAGAACCTCTAACACTGAAGCTTTCTTT. This codes for CASRRDRTSNTEAFF.

This clone was seen repeatedly, ten times or more. The rearrangement links TRBV10-2 to TRBJ1-2, with D uncertain. Germline assignment: CDR1 WSHSY and CDR2 SAAADI. The V end lost 2 bases, the J end lost 4 bases, and 5 bases lay between the germline ends. The CDR3 extends over 12 amino acids. The CDR3 is CASSERSYGYTF. DNA of the CDR3: TGCGCCAGCAGTGAGAGGAGCTATGGCTACACCTTC.

The rearrangement joins TRBV5-1 to TRBJ2-2; TRBD2 is a possible D gene (7 bases). The V end lost 4 bases, the J end lost 4 bases, and 17 bases lay between the germline ends. Looked up from germline, CDR1 is SGHRS and CDR2 is YFSETQ. The length of the CDR3 is 16 residues. The CDR3 sequence: CASSPRGGGVTGELFF. As DNA, the CDR3 is TGCGCCAGCAGCCCCCGGGGAGGGGGGGTCACCGGGGAGCTGTTTTTT.

The genes are TRBV5-5 and TRBJ2-5; maybe TRBD2 (6 bases). CDR3 size: 16 residues. V was clipped by 0 bases and J by 0 bases, with 12 bases between them. Germline lookup yields CDR1 SGHKS and CDR2 YYEKEE (reference sequence). Here the CDR3 DNA reads TGTGCCAGCAGCTTGGCAGCGGGCGCTCACCAAGAGACCCAGTACTTC. It codes for CASSLAAGAHQETQYF.

This chain links TRBV19 with TRBJ2-2, with 8 bases aligning to TRBD1. V dropped 5 bases and J dropped 5; count of bases not matched to a gene: 7. This CDR3 region has 15 residues. Germline values: CDR1 LNHDA, CDR2 SQIVND (reference sequence). The CDR3 loop is CASSAQGARTGELFF. DNA of the CDR3: TGTGCCAGTAGTGCTCAGGGGGCGAGGACCGGGGAGCTGTTTTTT. The full variable domain, completed using reference TRBV19 and TRBJ2-2, is DGGITQSPKYLFRKEGQNVTLSCEQNLNHDAMYWYRQDPGQGLRLIYYSQIVNDFQKGDIAEGYSVSREKKESFPLTVTSAQKNPTAFYLCASSAQGARTGELFFGEGSRLTVL.

The chain combines TRBV30 with TRBJ2-3; 8 bases match TRBD1. This CDR3 has 16 residues. The germline gives CDR1 GTSNPN, CDR2 SVGIG (reference sequence). The V and J ends lost 1 base and 2 bases, in that order; junction bases with no gene match: 8. CDR3 in DNA: TGTGCCTGGAGTGGCAACAGGGGGTGGTCCACAGATACGCAGTATTTT. This sequence encodes CAWSGNRGWSTDTQYF. Combining the CDR3 with reference TRBV30 and TRBJ2-3 gives the whole variable domain SQTIHQWPATLVQPVGSPLSLECTVEGTSNPNLYWYRQAAGRGLQLLFYSVGIGQISSEVPQNLSASRPQDRQFILSSKKLLLSDSGFYLCAWSGNRGWSTDTQYFGPGTRLTVL.

The chain recombines TRBV5-1 with TRBJ1-2; a weak D match, TRBD1 (5 bases). Trimming removed 6 bases at V and 1 base at J, with 10 bases between. Per the germline V gene, CDR1 is SGHRS and CDR2 is YFSETQ. CDR3 length: 13 residues. The CDR3 here is CASTSGGNYGYTF. The CDR3 DNA follows: TGCGCCAGCACTTCGGGGGGTAACTATGGCTACACCTTC.

The rearrangement links TRBV19 to TRBJ2-7; TRBD2 matches 8 bases. In germline, CDR1 is LNHDA, CDR2 SQIVND (reference sequence). The CDR3 spans 12 residues. Unmatched junction bases numbered 7, after V lost 10 bases and J lost 5 bases. The CDR3 protein is CATGGDGDEQYF. CDR3 in DNA: TGTGCCACCGGGGGGGACGGCGACGAGCAGTACTTC.

This chain connects TRBV28 to TRBJ2-7, with 13 bases that match TRBD2. Germline V gene data show CDR1 as MDHEN and CDR2 as SYDVKM. The V and J ends lost 6 bases and 2 bases, in that order; junction bases with no gene match: 4. The CDR3 is made up of 15 amino acids. CDR3 sequence (DNA): TGTGCCAGCAGCTCCGGGACTAGCGGGACCTACGAGCAGTACTTC. This gives the protein CASSSGTSGTYEQYF. Full variable domain (remainder filled in from reference TRBV28 and TRBJ2-7): DVKVTQSSRYLVKRTGEKVFLECVQDMDHENMFWYRQDPGLGLRLIYFSYDVKMKEKGDIPEGYSVSREKKERFSLILESASTNQTSMYLCASSSGTSGTYEQYFGPGTRLTVT.

The V and J genes are TRBV15 and TRBJ1-6; 7 nucleotides match TRBD1. V lost 0 bases to trimming and J lost 8 bases; unmatched junction nucleotides: 7. Germline lookup yields CDR1 LNHNV and CDR2 YYDKDF (reference sequence). This CDR3 has 16 amino acids. The CDR3 DNA sequence: TGTGCCACCAGCAGAGATAGCTGGGACAGTCATTCACCCCTCCACTTT. As protein: CATSRDSWDSHSPLHF.

In nucleotides, the CDR3 is TGTGCCAGCAGTTGGGGGGGTCCCTACGAGCAGTACTTC. It codes for CASSWGGPYEQYF. The rearrangement joins TRBV12-3 or TRBV12-4 to TRBJ2-7, with 7 bases fitting TRBD2. V shed 4 bases and J 2 bases; nucleotides not matched to a gene: 2. The CDR3 totals 13 residues.

This clone has just a few counts. V and J are TRBV3-1 (or the pseudogene TRBV3-2) and TRBJ1-5; D is uncertain. Trimming removed 4 bases from V and 2 bases from J, with 9 bases in between. The germline V gene has CDR1 LGHDT and CDR2 YNNKEL (reference sequence). CDR3 length equals 14 residues. CDR3 coding DNA: TGTGCCAGCAGCCCCGACGGGGGCAATCAGCCCCAGCATTTT. It translates to CASSPDGGNQPQHF.

This rearrangement joins TRBV7-2 to TRBJ2-7; 11 bases line up with TRBD1. This CDR3 contains 15 residues. From germline, CDR1 is SGHTA and CDR2 FQGNSA. The V gene end was trimmed by 1 base and the J gene end by 5 bases; junction bases not matched to a gene: 4. This CDR3 is CASSLVGGQGDEQYF. The CDR3 DNA sequence: TGTGCCAGCAGCTTAGTGGGGGGACAGGGGGACGAGCAGTACTTC. Full variable domain (outside the CDR3, taken from reference TRBV7-2 and TRBJ2-7): GAGVSQSPSNKVTEKGKDVELRCDPISGHTALYWYRQSLGQGLEFLIYFQGNSAPDKSGLPSDRFSAERTGGSVSTLTIQRTQQEDSAVYLCASSLVGGQGDEQYFGPGTRLTVT.

This chain joins TRBV28 and TRBJ2-5, with TRBD2 identical over 11 bases. Germline lookup yields CDR1 MDHEN and CDR2 SYDVKM. This CDR3 is 15 amino acids long. V shed 6 bases, J shed 2 bases, and the junction held 5 bases outside the gene matches. The CDR3 DNA is TGTGCCAGCAGGCCGACTAGCGGGGCTCAAGAGACCCAGTACTTC. Amino acids: CASRPTSGAQETQYF.

The chain has TRBV27 and TRBJ1-4; 8 bases align to TRBD1. Trimming took 3 bases from V and 4 from J; bases not matched to a gene: 7. The CDR3 extends over 16 amino acids. Germline CDR1 MNHEY, CDR2 SMNVEV (reference sequence). For the CDR3, the DNA is TGTGCCAGCAGTTTCCACTACAGGGGGAATAATGAAAAACTGTTTTTT. Amino acid sequence: CASSFHYRGNNEKLFF.

The genes are TRBV21-1 and TRBJ2-7; TRBD2 is the table's D call, not checked against the DNA. TRBV21-1 is a known pseudogene. CDR3 length equals 15 residues. CDR3 coding DNA: TGTGCCAGCAGCAAACCCGCTAGCGGGTCCTACGAGCAGTACTTC. Its protein is CASSKPASGSYEQYF.

The chain carries TRBV7-2 and TRBJ1-6; 8 bases are shared with TRBD1. The CDR3 spans 15 residues. Germline V gives CDR1 SGHTA, CDR2 FQGNSA. V dropped 4 bases and J dropped 8; count of bases not matched to a gene: 7. Written as DNA, the CDR3 is TGTGCCAGCAGCTCGGACAGGGTAGAGGATTCACCCCTCCACTTT. Amino acid sequence: CASSSDRVEDSPLHF. Looking up the rest from reference TRBV7-2 and TRBJ1-6 gives the full variable domain: GAGVSQSPSNKVTEKGKDVELRCDPISGHTALYWYRQSLGQGLEFLIYFQGNSAPDKSGLPSDRFSAERTGGSVSTLTIQRTQQEDSAVYLCASSSDRVEDSPLHFGNGTRLTVT.

The J gene is TRBJ1-2, the V gene TRBV19; 12 bases align to TRBD1. Trimming removed 6 bases from V and 7 bases from J; junction bases left unmatched: 9. The germline V gene has CDR1 LNHDA and CDR2 SQIVND (reference sequence). There are 15 residues in the CDR3. The CDR3 bases are TGTGCCAGTAGGTCCGGGACAGGGGGCGTATTTGGCTACACCTTC. Its translation is CASRSGTGGVFGYTF. Filled out from reference TRBV19 and TRBJ1-2, the complete variable domain reads DGGITQSPKYLFRKEGQNVTLSCEQNLNHDAMYWYRQDPGQGLRLIYYSQIVNDFQKGDIAEGYSVSREKKESFPLTVTSAQKNPTAFYLCASRSGTGGVFGYTFGSGTRLTVV.

This chain connects TRBV4-1 to TRBJ1-4, with D unclear. This CDR3 is 15 amino acids long. Trimming took 4 bases from V and 1 from J, leaving 10 bases between them. From germline, CDR1 is MGHRA and CDR2 YSYEKL. The chain's CDR3 is CASSPGEITNEKLFF. The CDR3 DNA reads TGCGCCAGCAGCCCCGGGGAGATAACTAATGAAAAACTGTTTTTT.